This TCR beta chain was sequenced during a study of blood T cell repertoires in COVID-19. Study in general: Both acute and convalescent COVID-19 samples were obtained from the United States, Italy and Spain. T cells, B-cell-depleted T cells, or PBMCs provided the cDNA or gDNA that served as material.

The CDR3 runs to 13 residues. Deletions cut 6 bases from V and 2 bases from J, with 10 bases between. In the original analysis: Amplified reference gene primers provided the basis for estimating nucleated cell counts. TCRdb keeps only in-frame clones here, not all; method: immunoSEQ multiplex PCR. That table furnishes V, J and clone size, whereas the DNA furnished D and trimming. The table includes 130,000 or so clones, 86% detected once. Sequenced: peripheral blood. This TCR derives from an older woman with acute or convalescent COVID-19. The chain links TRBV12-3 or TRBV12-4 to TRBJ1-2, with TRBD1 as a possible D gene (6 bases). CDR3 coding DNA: TGTGCCAGCAGATTACAGGGAAACTATGGCTACACCTTC. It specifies CASRLQGNYGYTF.